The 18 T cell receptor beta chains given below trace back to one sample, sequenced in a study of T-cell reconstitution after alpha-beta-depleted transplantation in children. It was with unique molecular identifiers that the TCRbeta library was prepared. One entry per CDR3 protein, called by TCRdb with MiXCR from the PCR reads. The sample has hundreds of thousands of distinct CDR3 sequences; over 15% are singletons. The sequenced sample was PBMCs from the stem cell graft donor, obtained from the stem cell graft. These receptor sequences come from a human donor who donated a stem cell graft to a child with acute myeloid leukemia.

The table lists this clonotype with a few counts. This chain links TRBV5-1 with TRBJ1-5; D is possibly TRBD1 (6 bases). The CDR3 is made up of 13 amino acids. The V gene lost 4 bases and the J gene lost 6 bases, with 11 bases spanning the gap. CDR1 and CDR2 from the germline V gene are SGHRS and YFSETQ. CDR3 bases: TGCGCCAGCAGCGTTACAGGGTTTCAGCCCCAGCATTTT. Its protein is CASSVTGFQPQHF. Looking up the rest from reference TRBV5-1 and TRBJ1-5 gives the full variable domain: KAGVTQTPRYLIKTRGQQVTLSCSPISGHRSVSWYQQTPGQGLQFLFEYFSETQRNKGNFPGRFSGRQFSNSRSEMNVSTLELGDSALYLCASSVTGFQPQHFGDGTRLSIL.

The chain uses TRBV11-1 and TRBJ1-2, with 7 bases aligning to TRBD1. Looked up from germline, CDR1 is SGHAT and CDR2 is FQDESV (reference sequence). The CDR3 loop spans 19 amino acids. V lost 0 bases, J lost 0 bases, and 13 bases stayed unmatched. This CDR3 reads CASSLASKYGTEANYGYTF. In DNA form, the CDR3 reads TGTGCCAGCAGCTTAGCATCAAAATACGGGACAGAGGCTAACTATGGCTACACCTTC.

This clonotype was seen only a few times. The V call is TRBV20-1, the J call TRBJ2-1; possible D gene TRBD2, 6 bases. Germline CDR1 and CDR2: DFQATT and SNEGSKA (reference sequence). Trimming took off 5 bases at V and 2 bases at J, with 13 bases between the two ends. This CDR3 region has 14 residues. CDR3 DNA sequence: TGCAGTGCTGACCCCCCGGGAGCCTACAATGAGCAGTTCTTC. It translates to CSADPPGAYNEQFF.

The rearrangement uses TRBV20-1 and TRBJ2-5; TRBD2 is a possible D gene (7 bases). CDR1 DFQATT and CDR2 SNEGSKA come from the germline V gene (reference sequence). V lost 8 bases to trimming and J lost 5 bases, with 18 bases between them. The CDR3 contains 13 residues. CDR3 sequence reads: CSPRTAGRETQYF. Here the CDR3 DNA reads TGCAGTCCGAGGACAGCCGGGAGGGAGACCCAGTACTTC.

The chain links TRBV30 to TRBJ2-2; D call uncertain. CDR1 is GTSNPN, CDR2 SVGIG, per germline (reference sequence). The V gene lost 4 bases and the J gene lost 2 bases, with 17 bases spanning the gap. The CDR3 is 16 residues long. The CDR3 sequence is CAWIATPQINTGELFF. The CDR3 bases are TGTGCCTGGATTGCGACCCCCCAAATAAACACCGGGGAGCTGTTTTTT.

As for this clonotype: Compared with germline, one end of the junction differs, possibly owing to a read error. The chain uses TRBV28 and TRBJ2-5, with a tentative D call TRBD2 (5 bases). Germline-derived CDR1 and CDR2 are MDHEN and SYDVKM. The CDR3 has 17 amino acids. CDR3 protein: CASSPPWGDGVEETHYF. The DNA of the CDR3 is TGTGCCAGCAGTCCGCCTTGGGGAGATGGGGTAGAAGAGACCCATTACTTC.

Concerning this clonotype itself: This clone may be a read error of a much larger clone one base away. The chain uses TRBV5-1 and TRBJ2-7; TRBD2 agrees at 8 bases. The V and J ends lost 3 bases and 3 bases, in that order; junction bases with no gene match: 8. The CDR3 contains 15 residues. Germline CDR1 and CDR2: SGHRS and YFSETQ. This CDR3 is CASSYGRGPNYEQYF. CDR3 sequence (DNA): TGCGCCAGCAGCTACGGGAGGGGCCCAAACTACGAGCAGTACTTC. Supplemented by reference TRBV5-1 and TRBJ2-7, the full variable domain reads KAGVTQTPRYLIKTRGQQVTLSCSPISGHRSVSWYQQTPGQGLQFLFEYFSETQRNKGNFPGRFSGRQFSNSRSEMNVSTLELGDSALYLCASSYGRGPNYEQYFGPGTRLTVT.

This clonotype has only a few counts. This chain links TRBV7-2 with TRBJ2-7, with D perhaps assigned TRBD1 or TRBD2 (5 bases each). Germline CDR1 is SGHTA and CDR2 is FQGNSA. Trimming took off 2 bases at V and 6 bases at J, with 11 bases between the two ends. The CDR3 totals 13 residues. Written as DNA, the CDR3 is TGTGCCAGCAGCTTAAATTTGGGGGTCGAGCAGTACGTC. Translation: CASSLNLGVEQYV.

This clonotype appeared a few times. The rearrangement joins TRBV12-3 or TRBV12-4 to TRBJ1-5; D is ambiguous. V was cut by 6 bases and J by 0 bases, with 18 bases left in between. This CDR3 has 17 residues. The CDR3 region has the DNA TGTGCCAGCAGCCTTGTTGACGGCAGGATTAGCAATCAGCCCCAGCATTTT. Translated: CASSLVDGRISNQPQHF.

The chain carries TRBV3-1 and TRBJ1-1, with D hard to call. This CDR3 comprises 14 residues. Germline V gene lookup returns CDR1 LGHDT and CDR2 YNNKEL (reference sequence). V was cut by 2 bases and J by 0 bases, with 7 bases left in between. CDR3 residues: CASSQWQVNTEAFF. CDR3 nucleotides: TGTGCCAGCAGCCAATGGCAGGTGAACACTGAAGCTTTCTTT.

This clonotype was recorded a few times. The CDR3 DNA reads TGTGCCAGCAGTGGGGGCAGGGCGGGGAACACCGGGGAGCTGTTTTTT. Translating it yields CASSGGRAGNTGELFF. V gene TRBV6-1 combines with J gene TRBJ2-2, with D perhaps assigned TRBD1 or TRBD2 (5 bases each). Germline V CDR1 and CDR2: MNHNS, SASEGT. The ends were cut back, 4 bases at V and 1 base at J, with 13 bases in the middle. CDR3 size: 16 residues.

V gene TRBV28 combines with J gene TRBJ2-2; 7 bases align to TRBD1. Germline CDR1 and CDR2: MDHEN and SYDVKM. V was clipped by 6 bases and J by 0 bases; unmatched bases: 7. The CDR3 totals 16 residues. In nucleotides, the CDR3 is TGTGCCAGCAGGCCGGGGACAGACGCGAACACCGGGGAGCTGTTTTTT. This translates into CASRPGTDANTGELFF.

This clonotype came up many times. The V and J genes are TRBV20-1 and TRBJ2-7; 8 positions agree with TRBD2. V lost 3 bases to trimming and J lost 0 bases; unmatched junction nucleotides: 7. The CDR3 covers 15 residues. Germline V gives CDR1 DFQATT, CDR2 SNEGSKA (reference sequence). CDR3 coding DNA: TGCAGTGCTAGGAAACTAGCGGCAAGCTCCTACGAGCAGTACTTC. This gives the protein CSARKLAASSYEQYF.

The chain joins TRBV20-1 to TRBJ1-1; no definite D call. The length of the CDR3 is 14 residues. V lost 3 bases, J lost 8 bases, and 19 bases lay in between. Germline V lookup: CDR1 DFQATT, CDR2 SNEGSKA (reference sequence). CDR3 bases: TGCAGTGCTAGGGATGCCGGCCCCGGGCAAGAAGCTTTCTTT. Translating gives CSARDAGPGQEAFF.

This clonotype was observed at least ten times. The CDR3 DNA is TGTGCCAGCAGCCTCCTGGGTCTCCCCATGAACACCGGGGAGCTGTTTTTT. This sequence encodes CASSLLGLPMNTGELFF. The chain is built from TRBV7-8 and TRBJ2-2; no clear D. Trimming took off 5 bases at V and 1 base at J, with 17 bases between the two ends. Germline loops: CDR1 SGHVS, CDR2 FQNEAQ. The CDR3 is made up of 17 amino acids. Variable domain in full (rest from reference TRBV7-8 and TRBJ2-2): GAGVSQSPRYKVAKRGQDVALRCDPISGHVSLFWYQQALGQGPEFLTYFQNEAQLDKSGLPSDRFFAERPEGSVSTLKIQRTQQEDSAVYLCASSLLGLPMNTGELFFGEGSRLTVL.

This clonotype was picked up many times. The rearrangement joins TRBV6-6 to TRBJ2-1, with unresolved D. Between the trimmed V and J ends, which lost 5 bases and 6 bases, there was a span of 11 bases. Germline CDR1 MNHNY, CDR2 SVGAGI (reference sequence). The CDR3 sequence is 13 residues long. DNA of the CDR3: TGTGCCAGCAGTAACGGCGTCTCCAATGAGCAGTTCTTC. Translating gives CASSNGVSNEQFF.

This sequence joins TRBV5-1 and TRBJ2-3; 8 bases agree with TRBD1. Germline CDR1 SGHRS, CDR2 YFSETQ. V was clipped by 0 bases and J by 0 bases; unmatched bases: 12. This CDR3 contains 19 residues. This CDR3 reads CASSLAARGLPTSTDTQYF. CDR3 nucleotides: TGCGCCAGCAGCTTGGCTGCCAGGGGGCTACCGACTAGCACAGATACGCAGTATTTT.

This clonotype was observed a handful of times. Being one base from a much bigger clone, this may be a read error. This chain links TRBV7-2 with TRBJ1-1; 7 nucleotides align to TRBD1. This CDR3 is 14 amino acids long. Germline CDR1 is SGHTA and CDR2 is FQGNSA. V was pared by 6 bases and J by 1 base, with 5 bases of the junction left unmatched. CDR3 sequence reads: CASRPGTANTEAFF. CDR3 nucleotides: TGTGCCAGCAGACCCGGGACAGCGAACACTGAAGCTTTCTTT.